This T cell receptor (beta chain) was identified in a study of PD-1 blockade in classical Hodgkin lymphoma. Study at large: Treatment was intravenous nivolumab, 3 mg/kg every 2 weeks, until progression. Study conclusions and caveats: Patients newly diagnosed and complete responders had comparable baseline diversity.

As to this clone: Its target is not known.

Sequenced by immunoSEQ multiplex PCR; TCRdb stores in-frame clones only, minus some. This sample has about 6,400 clones; approximately 72% occur once, and the top ten carry approximately 3.6%. This CDR3 has 14 residues. CDR1 is MNHEY and CDR2 is SMNVEV in the germline V gene (reference sequence). The V and J ends lost 2 bases and 3 bases, in that order; junction bases with no gene match: 3. No patient escaped relapse after autologous stem cell transplantation, and brentuximab vedotin exposure varied. Researchers report purifying CD4+ T cells from thawed PBMCs by magnetic negative selection. Patients had relapsed/refractory classical Hodgkin lymphoma with complete response, partial response or progressive disease as best response.

The source is a human donor with classical Hodgkin lymphoma. The sequences come from CD4+ T cells from blood, collected at baseline. The rearrangement joins TRBV27 to TRBJ1-2; 7 nucleotides match TRBD1. The CDR3 coding sequence is TGTGCCAGCAGTTTAAACAGGGGCGACTATGGCTACACCTTC. Translated, it gives CASSLNRGDYGYTF.